This T cell receptor (beta chain) was found in a study of T-cell memory formation after mild COVID-19. The V gene lost 6 bases and the J gene lost 1 base, with 12 bases spanning the gap. This CDR3 has 14 residues. Germline assignment: CDR1 MNHEY and CDR2 SVGEGT. MiXCR, run by TCRdb on the 5' RACE reads, gives a single entry per CDR3 protein. Here the sample spans 400,000 to 500,000 distinct CDR3 sequences, roughly 20% being singletons. The rearrangement joins TRBV6-2 or TRBV6-3 to TRBJ1-1; D ambiguous. Sequenced sample: PBMCs or a T cell subset sorted from them (not recorded which). This TCR came from an adult woman who had mild COVID-19 (a few samples of this study predate the infection). Cell type and time point are not known. CDR3: CASRPRGWNTEAFF. The CDR3 nucleotides are TGTGCCAGCAGACCCCGTGGGTGGAACACTGAAGCTTTCTTT.